Following are 8 T cell receptor beta chains from one sample sequenced in a study of graft-versus-host responses after intestinal transplantation. Their antigens are not known. Generated by immunoSEQ multiplex PCR, the TCRdb table keeps only in-frame clones and is missing some. The table records 90,000 to 100,000 clones, 91% of them present only once. The starting material was unstimulated CD8+ T cells sorted from spleen or lymph node cells, obtained before intestinal transplant. The receptors were gathered from a human donor who received an intestinal transplant.

The rearrangement links TRBV2 to TRBJ1-5, with D tentatively TRBD1 (6 bases). The CDR3 is made up of 14 amino acids. Germline V gives CDR1 SNHLY, CDR2 FYNNEI. The V end was cut by 4 bases, the J end by 4 bases, with 11 bases between. The CDR3 protein is CASSAGGLNQPQHF. CDR3 DNA sequence: TGTGCCAGCAGTGCGGGGGGGCTAAATCAGCCCCAGCATTTT.

The chain joins TRBV2 to TRBJ2-1, with 12 bases that match TRBD2. The CDR3 covers 16 residues. Germline CDR1 SNHLY, CDR2 FYNNEI. The V segment lost 2 bases and the J segment 3 bases; nucleotides outside the gene matches: 2. CDR3 protein: CASSEWTSGIYNEQFF. DNA of the CDR3: TGTGCCAGCAGTGAATGGACTAGCGGGATCTACAATGAGCAGTTCTTC.

This clone was seen just once. The chain couples TRBV13 to TRBJ1-1; a possible D gene is TRBD1 (6 bases). The CDR3 extends over 13 amino acids. Trimming cost V 7 bases and J 1 base, with 10 bases left between them. The germline CDR1 and CDR2 sequences are PRHDT and FYEKMQ (reference sequence). This chain's CDR3 is CASKRGGNTEAFF. In DNA form, the CDR3 reads TGTGCCAGCAAGAGAGGGGGGAACACTGAAGCTTTCTTT.

The chain carries TRBV28 and TRBJ2-3; TRBD1 is a possible D gene (5 bases). CDR1 and CDR2 (germline): MDHEN, SYDVKM. V was pared by 6 bases and J by 2 bases, with 24 bases between. The CDR3 runs to 18 residues. CDR3 nucleotides: TGTGCCAGCAGCCCTCAAGGGGTACTAAGTTTATACACAGATACGCAGTATTTT. This sequence encodes CASSPQGVLSLYTDTQYF.

This clone came up once. The gene calls are TRBV6-5 and TRBJ2-7; 10 nucleotides match TRBD1. CDR3 size: 15 residues. V shed 5 bases, J shed 5 bases, and the junction held 9 bases outside the gene matches. CDR1 is MNHEY and CDR2 is SVGAGI in the germline V gene. CDR3 sequence: CASSTPGTGDHEQYF. In DNA form, the CDR3 reads TGTGCCAGCAGTACTCCCGGGACAGGGGATCACGAGCAGTACTTC.

The chain is built from TRBV6-1 and TRBJ2-1, with 7 bases identical to TRBD2. This CDR3 is built from 16 residues. Germline V lookup: CDR1 MNHNS, CDR2 SASEGT. V was pared by 4 bases and J by 4 bases, with 10 bases of the junction left unmatched. The CDR3 nucleotides read TGTGCCAGCAGTGCTTTAGCGGGTGGACCGTACAATGAGCAGTTCTTC. This translates into CASSALAGGPYNEQFF.

V and J are TRBV4-2 and TRBJ2-7; 11 nucleotides align to TRBD2. Germline CDR1 is LGHNA and CDR2 is YNFKEQ. The V segment lost 2 bases and the J segment 9 bases; nucleotides outside the gene matches: 9. The CDR3 loop spans 15 amino acids. The CDR3 region has the DNA TGTGCCAGCAGCCAACTAGCGGGAGGAGACGGCGGGCAGTACTTC. It encodes CASSQLAGGDGGQYF.

This clone was seen only once. The CDR3 protein is CASSLGTLAGETDTQYF. CDR3 in DNA: TGTGCCAGCAGCCTAGGAACACTAGCGGGAGAGACAGATACGCAGTATTTT. This chain links TRBV7-9 with TRBJ2-3, with 11 bases that match TRBD2. V gave up 5 bases and J gave up 3 bases; unmatched junction bases: 10. CDR1 is SEHNR, CDR2 FQNEAQ, per germline (reference sequence). The CDR3 spans 17 residues.